This T cell receptor beta chain was found in a study of cytomegalovirus exposure and HLA in healthy donors. Separate from the approximately 670-subject first cohort, the 120-subject validation cohort was the one that the donors belonged to. This clone was recorded at least ten times. Its antigen remains unknown. Assay: immunoSEQ multiplex PCR; the TCRdb copy retains only in-frame clones and omits some. The top ten hold approximately 2.9% of the sample, which has 200,000 or so clones, around 88% seen once. Study-level findings and limits: Later, an analysis found that TCR clusters from the first cohort tended to co-occur in the 120 or so validation repertoires. The study labeled roughly 160 TCR beta chains cytomegalovirus-associated.

This TCR was sampled from a woman aged 18-29 years in good health and CMV-seronegative. Sequencing input: PBMCs.

The CDR3 sequence is CASSYLRTGGGYGYTF. CDR3 DNA sequence: TGTGCCAGCAGTTACCTCAGGACAGGGGGGGGCTATGGCTACACCTTC. The chain couples TRBV6-5 to TRBJ1-2; TRBD1 aligns across 10 bases. The CDR3 sequence is 16 residues long. The germline CDR1 and CDR2 sequences are MNHEY and SVGAGI. V was clipped by 2 bases and J by 4 bases; unmatched bases: 7.